This T cell receptor (beta chain) was captured in a study of blood T cell repertoires in COVID-19. CDR3 length equals 17 residues. V lost 0 bases, J lost 1 base, and 13 bases lay in between. Per germline, CDR1 MGHRA and CDR2 YSYEKL. Libraries were prepared by immunoSEQ multiplex PCR; TCRdb keeps only in-frame clonotypes and omits some of them. The data hold roughly 140,000 clones, with roughly 71% observed a single time. The origin of this receptor is a woman older than 75 with acute or convalescent COVID-19. This chain uses TRBV4-1 with TRBJ1-3; unclear D gene. The specimen was peripheral blood. The CDR3 bases are TGCGCCAGCAGCCAAGAGGAGTCCCGGTTGTCTGGAAACACCATATATTTT. Encoded protein: CASSQEESRLSGNTIYF.